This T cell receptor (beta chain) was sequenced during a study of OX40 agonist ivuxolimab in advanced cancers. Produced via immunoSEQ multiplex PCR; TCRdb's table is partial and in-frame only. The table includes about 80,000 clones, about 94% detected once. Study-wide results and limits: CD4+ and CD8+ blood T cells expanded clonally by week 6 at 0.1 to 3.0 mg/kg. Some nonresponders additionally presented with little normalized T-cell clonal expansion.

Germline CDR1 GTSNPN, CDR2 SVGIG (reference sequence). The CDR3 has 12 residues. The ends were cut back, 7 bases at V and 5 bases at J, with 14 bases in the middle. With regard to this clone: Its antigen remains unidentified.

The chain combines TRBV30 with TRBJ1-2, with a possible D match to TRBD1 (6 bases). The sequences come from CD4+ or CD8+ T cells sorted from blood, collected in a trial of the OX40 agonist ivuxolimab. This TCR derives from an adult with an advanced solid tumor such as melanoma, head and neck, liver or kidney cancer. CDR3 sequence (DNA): TGTGCCTCTCCGACAGGCTATTATGGCTACACCTTC. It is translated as CASPTGYYGYTF.